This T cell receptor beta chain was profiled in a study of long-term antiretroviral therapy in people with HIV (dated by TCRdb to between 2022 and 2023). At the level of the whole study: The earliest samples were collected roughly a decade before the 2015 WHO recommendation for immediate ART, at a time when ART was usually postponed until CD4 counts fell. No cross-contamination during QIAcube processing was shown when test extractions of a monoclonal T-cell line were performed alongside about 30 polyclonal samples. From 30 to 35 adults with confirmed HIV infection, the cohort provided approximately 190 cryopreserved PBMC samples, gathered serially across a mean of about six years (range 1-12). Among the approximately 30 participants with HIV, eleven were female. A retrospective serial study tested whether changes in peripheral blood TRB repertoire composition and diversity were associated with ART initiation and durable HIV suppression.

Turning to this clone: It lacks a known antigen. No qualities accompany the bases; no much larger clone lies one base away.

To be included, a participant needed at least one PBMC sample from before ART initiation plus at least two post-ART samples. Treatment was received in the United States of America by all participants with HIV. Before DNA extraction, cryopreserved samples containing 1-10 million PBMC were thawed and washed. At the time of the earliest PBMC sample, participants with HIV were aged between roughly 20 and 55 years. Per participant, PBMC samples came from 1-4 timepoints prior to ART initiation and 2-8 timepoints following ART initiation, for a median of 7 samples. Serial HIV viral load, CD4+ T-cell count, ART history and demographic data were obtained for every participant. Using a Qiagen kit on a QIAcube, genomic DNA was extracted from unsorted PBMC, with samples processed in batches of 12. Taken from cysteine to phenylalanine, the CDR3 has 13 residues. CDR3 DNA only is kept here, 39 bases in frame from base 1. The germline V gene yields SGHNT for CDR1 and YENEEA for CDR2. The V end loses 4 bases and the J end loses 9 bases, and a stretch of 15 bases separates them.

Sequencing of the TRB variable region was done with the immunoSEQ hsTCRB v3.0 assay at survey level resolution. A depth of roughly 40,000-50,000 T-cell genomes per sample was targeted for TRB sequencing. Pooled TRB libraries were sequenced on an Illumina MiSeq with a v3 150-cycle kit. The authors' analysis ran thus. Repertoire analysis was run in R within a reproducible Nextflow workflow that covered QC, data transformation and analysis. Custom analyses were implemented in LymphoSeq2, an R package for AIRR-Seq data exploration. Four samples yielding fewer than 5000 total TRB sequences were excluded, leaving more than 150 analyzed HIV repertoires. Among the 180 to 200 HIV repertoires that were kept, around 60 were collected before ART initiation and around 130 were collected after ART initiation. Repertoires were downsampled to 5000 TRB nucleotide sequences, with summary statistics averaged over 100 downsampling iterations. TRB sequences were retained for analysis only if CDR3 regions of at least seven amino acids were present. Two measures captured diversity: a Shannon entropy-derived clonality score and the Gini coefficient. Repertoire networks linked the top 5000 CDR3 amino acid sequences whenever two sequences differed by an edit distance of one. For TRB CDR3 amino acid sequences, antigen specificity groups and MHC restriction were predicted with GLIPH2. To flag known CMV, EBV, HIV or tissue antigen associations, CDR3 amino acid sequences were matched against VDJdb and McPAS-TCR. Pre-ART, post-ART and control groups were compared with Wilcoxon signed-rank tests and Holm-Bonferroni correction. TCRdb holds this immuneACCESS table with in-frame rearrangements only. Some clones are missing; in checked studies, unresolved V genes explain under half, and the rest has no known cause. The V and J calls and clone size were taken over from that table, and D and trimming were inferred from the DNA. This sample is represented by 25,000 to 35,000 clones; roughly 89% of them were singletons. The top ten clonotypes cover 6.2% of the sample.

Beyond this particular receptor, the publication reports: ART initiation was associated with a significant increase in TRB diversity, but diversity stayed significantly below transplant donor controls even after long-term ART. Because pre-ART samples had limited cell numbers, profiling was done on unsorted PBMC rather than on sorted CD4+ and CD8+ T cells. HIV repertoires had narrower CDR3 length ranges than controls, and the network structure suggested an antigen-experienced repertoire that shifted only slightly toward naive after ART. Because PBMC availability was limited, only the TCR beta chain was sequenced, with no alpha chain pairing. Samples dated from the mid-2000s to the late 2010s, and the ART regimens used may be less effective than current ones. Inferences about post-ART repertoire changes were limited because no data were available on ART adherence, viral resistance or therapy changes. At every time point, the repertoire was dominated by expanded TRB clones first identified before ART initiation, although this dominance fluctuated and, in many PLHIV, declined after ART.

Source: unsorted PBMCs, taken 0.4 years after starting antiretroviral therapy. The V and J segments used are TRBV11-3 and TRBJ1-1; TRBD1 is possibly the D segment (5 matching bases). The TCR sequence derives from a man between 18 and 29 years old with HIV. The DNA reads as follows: TGTGCCAGCAGCTCAGCCGGGATGGACAAAGCTTTCTTT. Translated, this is CASSSAGMDKAFF.